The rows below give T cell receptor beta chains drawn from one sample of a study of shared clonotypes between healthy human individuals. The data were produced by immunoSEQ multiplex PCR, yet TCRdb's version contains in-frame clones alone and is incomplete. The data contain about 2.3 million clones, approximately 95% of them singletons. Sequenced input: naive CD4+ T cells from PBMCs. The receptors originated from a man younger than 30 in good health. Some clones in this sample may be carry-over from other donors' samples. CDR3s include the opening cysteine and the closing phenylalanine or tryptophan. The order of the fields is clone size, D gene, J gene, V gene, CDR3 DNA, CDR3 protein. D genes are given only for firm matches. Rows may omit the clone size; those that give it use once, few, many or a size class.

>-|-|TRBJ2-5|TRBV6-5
TGTGCCAGCAGTTACTCCGAACAGGGTGGAGAGACCCAGTACTTC
CASSYSEQGGETQYF
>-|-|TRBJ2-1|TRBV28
TGTGCCAGCAGCCCCGGGGGTTACAATGAGCAGTTCTTC
CASSPGGYNEQFF
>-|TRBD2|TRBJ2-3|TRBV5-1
TGCGCCAGCAGCTTGGCAACTAGCGGGCGTTCGTTCACAGATACGCAGTATTTT
CASSLATSGRSFTDTQYF
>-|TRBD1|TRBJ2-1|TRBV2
TGTGCCAGCAGTTCTGACAGGGAGTGTTTCTTC
CASSSDRECFF
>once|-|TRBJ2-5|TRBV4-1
TGCGCCAGCAGTCTAACTTTGGGGGAGACCCAGTACTTC
CASSLTLGETQYF
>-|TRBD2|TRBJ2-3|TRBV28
TGTGCCAGCAGGCCCGGACTAGCGGGAGGTGGTACGCAGTATTTT
CASRPGLAGGGTQYF
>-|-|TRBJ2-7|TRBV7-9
TGTGCCAGCCAACAGGGAGCCTACGAGCAGTACTTC
CASQQGAYEQYF
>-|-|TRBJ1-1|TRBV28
TGTGCCAGCAGCTCGGCCCCAAAACAGGGTTGGGGCACTGAAGCTTTCTTT
CASSSAPKQGWGTEAFF
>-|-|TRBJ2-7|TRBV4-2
TGTGCCAGCAGCCAAGCCCTTTACTACGAGCAGTACTTC
CASSQALYYEQYF
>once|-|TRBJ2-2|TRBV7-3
TGTGCCAGCAGCCCCTGGGGGGAGAACACCGGGGAGCTGTTTTTT
CASSPWGENTGELFF
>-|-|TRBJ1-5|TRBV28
TGTGCCAGCAGAGAAGATAGCAATCAGCCCCAGCATTTT
CASREDSNQPQHF
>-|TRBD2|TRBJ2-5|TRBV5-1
TGCGCCAGCAGCTTGGGGACTAGCGGGATGGAGACCCAGTACTTC
CASSLGTSGMETQYF
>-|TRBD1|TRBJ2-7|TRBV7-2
TGTGCCAGCAGAAGGGACAGGTCTTCCTACGAGCAGTACTTC
CASRRDRSSYEQYF
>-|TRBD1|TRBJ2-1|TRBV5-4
TGTGCCAGCAGCGGACGGGACAGGGGGCTCGATGAGCAGTTCTTC
CASSGRDRGLDEQFF
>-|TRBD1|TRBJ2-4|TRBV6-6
TGTGCCAGCACCAAGGCAGGGGGTGGGACCAAAAACATTCAGTACTTC
CASTKAGGGTKNIQYF
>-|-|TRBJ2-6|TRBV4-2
TGTGCCAGCAGCCAAGAAGGGATTTGGCAGGGTGTCCCTGGGGCCAACGTCCTGACTTTC
CASSQEGIWQGVPGANVLTF
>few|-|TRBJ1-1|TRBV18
TGTGCCAGCTCACCTACGGTAGACACTGAAGCTTTCTTT
CASSPTVDTEAFF
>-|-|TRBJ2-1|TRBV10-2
TGCGCCACCCGGACCGGGCTCCGGAATGAGCAGTTCTTC
CATRTGLRNEQFF
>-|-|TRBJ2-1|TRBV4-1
TGCGCCAGCAGCCAACGAGCTAGCCCTGAGCAGTTCTTC
CASSQRASPEQFF
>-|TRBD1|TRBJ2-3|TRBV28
TGTGCCAGCAGTTCAACACAGGGGGCAGTGACAGATACGCAGTATTTT
CASSSTQGAVTDTQYF
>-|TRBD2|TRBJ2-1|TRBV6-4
TGTGCCAGCAGTGAGGCTAGCGGGAGTGTCAATGAGCAGTTCTTC
CASSEASGSVNEQFF
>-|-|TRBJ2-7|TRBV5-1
TGCGCCAGCAGCCGAGGGGGGATCCCCTCCTACGAGCAGTACTTC
CASSRGGIPSYEQYF
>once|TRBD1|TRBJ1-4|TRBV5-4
TGTGCCAGCAGCACCTCGGGACAGTATAATGAAAAACTGTTTTTT
CASSTSGQYNEKLFF
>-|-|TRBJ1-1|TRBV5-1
TGCGCCAGCAGCTTGGAACGGGGGAGCACTGAAGCTTTCTTT
CASSLERGSTEAFF
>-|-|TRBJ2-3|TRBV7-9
TGTGCCAGCACCCGGGGTGGGCGGAGCACAGATACGCAGTATTTT
CASTRGGRSTDTQYF
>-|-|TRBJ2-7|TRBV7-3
TGTGCCAGCAGCCTTAAGGGCAGGGACTACGAGCAGTACTTC
CASSLKGRDYEQYF
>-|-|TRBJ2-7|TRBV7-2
TGTGCCAGCAGCTTCCAAGGCACTTCCTACGAGCAGTACTTC
CASSFQGTSYEQYF
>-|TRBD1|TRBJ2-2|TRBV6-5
TGTGCCAGCAGTTCCTGGACAGGGCGTACCGGGGAGCTGTTTTTT
CASSSWTGRTGELFF
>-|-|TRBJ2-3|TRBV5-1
TGCGCCAGCAGCCCAGGACAGTCCACAGATACGCAGTATTTT
CASSPGQSTDTQYF
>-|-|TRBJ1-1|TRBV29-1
TGCAGCGTTGAAGATCTAGATGGGGTTACTGAAGCTTTCTTT
CSVEDLDGVTEAFF
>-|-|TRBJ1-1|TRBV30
TGTGCCTGGAGGGCCCTGGCCCGGGCTGAAGCTTTCTTT
CAWRALARAEAFF
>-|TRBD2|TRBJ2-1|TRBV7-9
TGTGCCAGCAGCCGCTTACTAGCGGGAGGGGAGCAGTTCTTC
CASSRLLAGGEQFF
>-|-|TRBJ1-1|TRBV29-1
TGCAGCGTGGGGACCCCGGGGGACACTGAAGCTTTCTTT
CSVGTPGDTEAFF
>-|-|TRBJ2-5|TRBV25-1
TGTGCCAGCAGTGAATCGGGGCCGGGGGAGACCCAGTACTTC
CASSESGPGETQYF
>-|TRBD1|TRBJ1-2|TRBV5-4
TGTGCCAGCAGCGCGGGCGGCAAACTCGGGACAGGGGCTGGCTACACCTTC
CASSAGGKLGTGAGYTF
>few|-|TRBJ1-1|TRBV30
TGTGCCTGGGATCGTGAGAACACTGAAGCTTTCTTT
CAWDRENTEAFF
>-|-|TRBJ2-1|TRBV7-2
TGTGCCAGCGGTCTCGGACTTTACAATGAGCAGTTCTTC
CASGLGLYNEQFF
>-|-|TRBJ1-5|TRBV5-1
TGCGCCAGCAGCCTCAATCCCGGGGGGCGATACCAGCCCCAGCATTTT
CASSLNPGGRYQPQHF
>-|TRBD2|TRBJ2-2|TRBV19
TGTGCCAGTAGCGATAGCGGGAGGGCGCGAGCCGGGGAGCTGTTTTTT
CASSDSGRARAGELFF
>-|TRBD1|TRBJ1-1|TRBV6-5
TGTGCCAGTTTCTCATGGACAGGAGGAAGCGCTTTCTTT
CASFSWTGGSAFF
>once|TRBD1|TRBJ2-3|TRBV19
TGTGCCAGTAGTCCGCGGGACAGGGTTACAGATACGCAGTATTTT
CASSPRDRVTDTQYF
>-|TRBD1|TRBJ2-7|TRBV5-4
TGTGCCAGCAGTCTAGGACAGGACGAGCAGTACTTC
CASSLGQDEQYF
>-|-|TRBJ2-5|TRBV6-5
TGTGCCAGCAGTTACCACGGTCGTCAAGAGACCCAGTACTTC
CASSYHGRQETQYF
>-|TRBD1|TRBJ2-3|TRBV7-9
TGTGCCAGCAGCTTCCGGACAGGACGCACAGATACGCAGTATTTT
CASSFRTGRTDTQYF
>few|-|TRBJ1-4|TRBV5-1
TGCGCCAGCAGCTTGGAGGACGGTGAAAAACTGTTTTTT
CASSLEDGEKLFF
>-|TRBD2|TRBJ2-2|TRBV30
TGTGCCTGCAAGGGAGGGCCACGGACCGGGGAGCTGTTTTTT
CACKGGPRTGELFF
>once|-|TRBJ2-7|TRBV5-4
TGTGCCACCTTAGTTAAGGAGCGCTCCTACGAGCAGTACTTC
CATLVKERSYEQYF
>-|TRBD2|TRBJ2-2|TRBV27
TGTGCCAGCAGAAAGGGACTAGCGGGCACCGGGGAGCTGTTTTTT
CASRKGLAGTGELFF
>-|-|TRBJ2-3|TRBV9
TGTGCCAGCAGCGTAGAGGGACTGGGCACAGATACGCAGTATTTT
CASSVEGLGTDTQYF
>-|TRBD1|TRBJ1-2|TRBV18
TGTGCCAGCTCACAGGCACGGGACAGGGGGCTTGGCTACACCTTC
CASSQARDRGLGYTF
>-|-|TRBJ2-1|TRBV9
TGTGCCAGCAGCGTAGCGGGGATCCCGAATGAGCAGTTCTTC
CASSVAGIPNEQFF